What follows are 10 T cell receptor beta chains derived from one specimen sequenced in a study of tumor-infiltrating lymphocytes in primary liver carcinoma. Taking 20-30 mg of unsorted bulk tissue, the authors co-extracted RNA and DNA. Reverse transcription of about 500 ng total RNA with a constant-region primer produced TCR beta cDNA. TCR beta libraries came from three nested multiplex PCR rounds using slightly modified ARM-PCR. Primers for the first two PCR rounds were TRBV1-TRBV30 forward primers and a C-beta reverse primer (approximately 10 cycles per round). A single record per CDR3 protein comes from TCRdb applying MiXCR to the multiplex PCR reads. The repertoire holds about 54,000 distinct CDR3 sequences, with roughly 77% as singletons. Sequenced sample: liver tumor tissue from sampling region 2. Subset given: tumor region T2, inferior pole. These receptors all stem from a man between 35 and 55 years old with primary liver carcinoma and hepatitis B virus infection.

As concerns this clonotype: An end of the junction does not agree with germline; a read error may underlie this. This chain uses TRBV10-3 with TRBJ1-2; tentatively, D is TRBD1 (5 bases). CDR1 and CDR2 (germline): ENHRY, SYGVKD. The CDR3 length is 12 residues. Written as DNA, the CDR3 is TGTGCCATCAGTGATGATTGCTATGGCTACAGGTTC. Amino acid sequence: CAISDDCYGYRF.

Note on this clonotype: A read error may produce the germline difference seen at one junction end. This chain links TRBV4-1 with TRBJ2-1, with D perhaps given as TRBD1 or TRBD2 (5 bases each). The CDR3 totals 15 residues. CDR1 is MGHRA and CDR2 is YSYEKL in the germline V gene. The DNA for the CDR3 is TGCACCAGCAACCAGGTTTCTAGCAGCTCAGGGGAGCAGTTCTTC. It yields the protein CTSNQVSSSSGEQFF.

To note about this clonotype: At one end the junction does not follow the germline gene, possibly because of a read error. CDR3 nucleotides: TGCAGCGTTGAAGACGTGGGGAGCGGCTATGGCTACACATTC. It codes for CSVEDVGSGYGYTF. The rearrangement links TRBV29-1 to TRBJ1-2, with D unresolved. Per the germline V gene, CDR1 is SQVTM and CDR2 is ANQGSEA. CDR3 size: 14 residues.

Concerning this clonotype itself: Relative to the germline gene, one junction end is altered; a read error may explain this. The chain is built from TRBV12-3 or TRBV12-4 and TRBJ2-3, with 9 nucleotides matching TRBD1. This CDR3 is 15 amino acids long. CDR3 DNA: TGTGCCAGCAGGCCCACAGGGGGCAAAACAGATACACAGTATTTT. Its translation: CASRPTGGKTDTQYF.

This chain links TRBV11-2 with TRBJ2-1; D perhaps matches TRBD1 (5 bases). This CDR3 is 14 amino acids long. Germline lookup yields CDR1 SGHAT and CDR2 FQNNGV. V was cut by 10 bases and J by 7 bases, with 20 bases left in between. The CDR3 here is CANRSATGGNEQFF. CDR3 bases: TGTGCCAACAGATCCGCTACAGGCGGTAATGAGCAGTTCTTC.

As for this clonotype: At one boundary the junction diverges from the germline segment, which might be a read error. V gene TRBV6-5 combines with J gene TRBJ2-2; possibly TRBD2 for D (5 bases). Per the germline V gene, CDR1 is MNHEY and CDR2 is SVGAGI. The CDR3 runs 15 residues. This CDR3 reads CACSYAVDGTGELFF. The CDR3 bases are TGTGCCTGCAGTTACGCAGTGGACGGCACCGGGGAATTGTTTTTT.

This clonotype was observed at least ten times. The rearrangement uses TRBV10-3 and TRBJ2-2; the D gene is possibly TRBD1 (5 bases). The V gene's germline CDR1 is ENHRY and CDR2 SYGVKD. The CDR3 is 13 residues long. The ends were cut back, 8 bases at V and 0 bases at J, with 7 bases in the middle. The CDR3 nucleotides are TGTGCCATCGCAGGGACGAACACCGGGGAGCTGTTTTTT. Its protein is CAIAGTNTGELFF.

Regarding this clonotype: The germline gene is not matched at one end of the junction; a read error may be the cause. V is TRBV11-2 and J is TRBJ2-7; possibly TRBD1 for D (6 bases). The CDR3 contains 17 residues. Germline loops: CDR1 SGHAT, CDR2 FQNNGV. CDR3 DNA: TGTGCCAGCAACTTAGACTTCGGGACACCCGGTTCCTACGAGCAGTACTTC. It encodes CASNLDFGTPGSYEQYF.

Points on this clonotype: The CDR3 ends on some other residue instead of the conserved phenylalanine or tryptophan, so this is likely a read error. The chain employs TRBV4-1 and TRBJ2-1; 9 bases line up with TRBD2. The V gene's germline CDR1 is MGHRA and CDR2 YSYEKL. This CDR3 spans 15 amino acids. CDR3 DNA sequence: TGCGCTAGCAGCCAAGAGTTAACTAGCGGGAATGAGCAGTTCTCC. Translated: CASSQELTSGNEQFS.

As for this clonotype: The junction departs from germline at one end; a sequencing error may be responsible. V usage is TRBV11-3 and J usage is TRBJ1-5; D uncertain. The germline gives CDR1 SGHNT, CDR2 YENEEA. The CDR3 loop spans 15 amino acids. The CDR3 DNA is TGTGCCAGCAGCTTCCAGATCTCCAGCAATCAGCCCCAACATTTT. It codes for CASSFQISSNQPQHF. The entire variable domain, with the rest obtained from reference TRBV11-3 and TRBJ1-5, is as follows: EAGVVQSPRYKIIEKKQPVAFWCNPISGHNTLYWYLQNLGQGPELLIRYENEEAVDDSQLPKDRFSAERLKGVDSTLKIQPAELGDSAVYLCASSFQISSNQPQHFGDGTRLSIL.